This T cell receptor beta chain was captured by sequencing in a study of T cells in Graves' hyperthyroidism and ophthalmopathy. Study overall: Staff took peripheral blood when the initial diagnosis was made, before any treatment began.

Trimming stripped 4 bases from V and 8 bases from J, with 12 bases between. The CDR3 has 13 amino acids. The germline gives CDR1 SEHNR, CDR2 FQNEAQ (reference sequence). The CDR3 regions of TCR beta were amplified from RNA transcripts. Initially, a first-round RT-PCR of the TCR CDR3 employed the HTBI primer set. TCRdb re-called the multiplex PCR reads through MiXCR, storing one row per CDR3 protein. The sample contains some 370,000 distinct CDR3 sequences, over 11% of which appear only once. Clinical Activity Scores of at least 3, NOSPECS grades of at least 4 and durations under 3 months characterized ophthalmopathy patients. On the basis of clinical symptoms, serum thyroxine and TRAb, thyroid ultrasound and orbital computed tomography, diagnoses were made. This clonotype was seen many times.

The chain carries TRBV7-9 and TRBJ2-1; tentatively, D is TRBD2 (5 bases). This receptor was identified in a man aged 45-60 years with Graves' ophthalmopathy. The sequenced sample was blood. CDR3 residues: CASSSTNSDEQFF. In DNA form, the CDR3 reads TGTGCCAGCAGCTCGACTAACTCCGATGAGCAGTTCTTC.